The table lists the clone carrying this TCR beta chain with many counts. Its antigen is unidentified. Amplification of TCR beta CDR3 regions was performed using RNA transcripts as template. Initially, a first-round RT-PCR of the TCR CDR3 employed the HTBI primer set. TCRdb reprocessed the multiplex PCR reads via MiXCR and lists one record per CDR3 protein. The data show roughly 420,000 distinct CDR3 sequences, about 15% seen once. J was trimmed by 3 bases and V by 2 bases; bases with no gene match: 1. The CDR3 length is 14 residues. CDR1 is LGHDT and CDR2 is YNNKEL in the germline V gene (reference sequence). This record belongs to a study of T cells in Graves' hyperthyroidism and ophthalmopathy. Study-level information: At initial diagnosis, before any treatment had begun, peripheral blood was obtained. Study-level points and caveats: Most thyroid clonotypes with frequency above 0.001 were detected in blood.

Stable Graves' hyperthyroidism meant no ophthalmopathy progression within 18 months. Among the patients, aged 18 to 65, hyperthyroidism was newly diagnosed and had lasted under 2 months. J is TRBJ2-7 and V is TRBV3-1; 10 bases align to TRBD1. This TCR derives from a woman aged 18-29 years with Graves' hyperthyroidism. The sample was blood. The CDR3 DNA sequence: TGTGCCAGCAGCCAACGGGACAGGGGCTACGAGCAGTACTTC. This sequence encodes CASSQRDRGYEQYF.